This T cell receptor (beta chain) was recorded in a study of CXCR3-negative and CXCR3-positive naive CD8 T cells. Findings and caveats of the study: Higher TRB CDR3 hydrophobicity marked CXCR3-positive naive cells relative to CXCR3-negative naive cells.

Cells classed as naive CD8+ T cells were CD45RO-CCR7+CD27+CD95-. CDR3 size: 13 residues. Germline values: CDR1 SQVTM, CDR2 ANQGSEA. The libraries of TRB cDNA were constructed through 5' RACE using UMI labels. TCRdb re-called the 5' RACE reads and shows each CDR3 protein once, DNA omitted. Its table lists 120,000 to 150,000 distinct CDR3 sequences. In regard to this clonotype: Its antigen remains unknown.

Sequencing used naive CXCR3+ CD8+ T cells from blood. Subset meaning: CD45RO-CCR7+CD27+CD95- naive CD8+ T cells expressing CXCR3 (TNR3+). The V call is TRBV29-1, the J call TRBJ1-2; TCRdb returns TRBD1, unconfirmable since there is no DNA. The source is a human donor in good health. Some clones in this sample may be carry-over from other donors' samples. CDR3 sequence reads: CSAGTGPLYGYTF.